These 8 T cell receptor beta chains share one sample of origin, sequenced in a study of blood T cell repertoires in COVID-19. Here immunoSEQ multiplex PCR was the method, and the copy in TCRdb shows in-frame clones only, minus some. The table includes about 500,000 clones, roughly 89% detected once. The sample comprised peripheral blood. Receptors were obtained from a woman between 45 and 60 years old with COVID-19, enrolled during active disease.

V gene TRBV27 combines with J gene TRBJ1-1; 7 bases agree with TRBD1. This CDR3 region has 13 residues. J gave up 5 bases and V 6 bases, and 6 bases lay outside the gene matches. CDR1 and CDR2 (germline): MNHEY, SMNVEV (reference sequence). As DNA, the CDR3 is TGTGCCAGCAGCATTACAGGGGTAACTGAAGCTTTCTTT. The encoded protein is CASSITGVTEAFF.

This clone showed up just once. This chain uses TRBV3-1 (or the pseudogene TRBV3-2) with TRBJ2-7, with a possible D match to TRBD2 (5 bases). The V and J ends lost 3 bases and 3 bases respectively, with 12 bases between them. Per the germline V gene, CDR1 is LGHDT and CDR2 is YNNKEL (reference sequence). The CDR3 is 14 residues long. This CDR3 reads CASSQEDPIYEQYF. The CDR3 DNA reads as TGTGCCAGCAGCCAGGAGGATCCTATCTACGAGCAGTACTTC.

The V and J genes are TRBV27 and TRBJ1-4, with 7 bases that match TRBD1. This CDR3 region has 15 residues. V lost 5 bases to trimming and J lost 3 bases; unmatched junction nucleotides: 6. Germline V gene lookup returns CDR1 MNHEY and CDR2 SMNVEV (reference sequence). The CDR3 loop is CASSPGQVSNEKLFF. DNA for the CDR3: TGTGCCAGCAGTCCTGGACAGGTTTCTAATGAAAAACTGTTTTTT. Based on the CDR3 plus reference TRBV27 and TRBJ1-4, the full variable domain is EAQVTQNPRYLITVTGKKLTVTCSQNMNHEYMSWYRQDPGLGLRQIYYSMNVEVTDKGDVPEGYKVSRKEKRNFPLILESPSPNQTSLYFCASSPGQVSNEKLFFGSGTQLSVL.

This rearrangement joins TRBV28 to TRBJ2-1; D perhaps matches TRBD2 (6 bases). CDR1 and CDR2 (germline): MDHEN, SYDVKM. CDR3 size: 17 residues. V was pared by 5 bases and J by 7 bases, with 24 bases between. The CDR3 region has the DNA TGTGCCAGCAGTACAATATGGGGACTGGCGTTCGGGAATGAGCAGTTCTTC. It yields the protein CASSTIWGLAFGNEQFF.

The chain couples TRBV5-1 to TRBJ1-1; a weak D match, TRBD1 (5 bases). V lost 2 bases and J 1 base, leaving 12 bases between the germline ends. The CDR3 is 15 residues long. CDR1 and CDR2 from the germline V gene are SGHRS and YFSETQ. The CDR3 nucleotides read TGCGCCAGCAGCTTCCGGGACTTATCGAACACTGAAGCTTTCTTT. Its translation: CASSFRDLSNTEAFF. The variable domain in full, with the rest retrieved from reference TRBV5-1 and TRBJ1-1, is KAGVTQTPRYLIKTRGQQVTLSCSPISGHRSVSWYQQTPGQGLQFLFEYFSETQRNKGNFPGRFSGRQFSNSRSEMNVSTLELGDSALYLCASSFRDLSNTEAFFGQGTRLTVV.

V and J are TRBV4-1 and TRBJ2-2; D possibly corresponds to TRBD1 (6 bases). Germline V gene data show CDR1 as MGHRA and CDR2 as YSYEKL. The CDR3 length is 17 residues. The V and J ends lost 0 bases and 5 bases respectively, with 16 bases between them. CDR3 amino acids: CASSQDLAGVSTGELFF. CDR3 in DNA: TGCGCCAGCAGCCAAGATCTCGCAGGGGTGTCAACCGGGGAGCTGTTTTTT.

The chain is built from TRBV19 and TRBJ1-2, with D maybe TRBD1 (6 bases). This CDR3 has 17 residues. Looked up from germline, CDR1 is LNHDA and CDR2 is SQIVND (reference sequence). The germline V and J ends were trimmed by 3 bases and 5 bases, with 22 bases remaining between them. As DNA, the CDR3 is TGTGCCAGTAGTATCGCCTTTCTTACAGGGCAACTTTATGGCTACACCTTC. Protein product: CASSIAFLTGQLYGYTF.

This chain joins TRBV7-2 and TRBJ1-6; weak D call: TRBD1 (5 bases). The CDR3 consists of 17 residues. Germline loops: CDR1 SGHTA, CDR2 FQGNSA. V was shortened by 3 bases and J by 0 bases, with 12 bases between the two germline ends. CDR3 sequence reads: CASSFRAASSYNSPLHF. CDR3 DNA: TGTGCCAGCAGCTTCAGGGCCGCGAGCTCCTATAATTCACCCCTCCACTTT.